This paragraph reports one TCR beta chain. Antigen: not known. All donors qualified as healthy HIV-negative adults and had experienced no recent acute infections or vaccinations. Negatively enriched CD4+ T cells were divided by CD45RA into naive and memory. This sample is part of a study of shared clonotypes between healthy human individuals. The V and J ends lost 0 bases and 11 bases respectively, with 20 bases between them. CDR1 and CDR2 from the germline V gene are SGHTS and YDEGEE. This CDR3 is 15 amino acids long. Profiled with immunoSEQ multiplex PCR; TCRdb holds only in-frame clones, not every one. In the table there are around 1.5 million clones, 95% to 99% of which are singletons. Study outcomes and limitations: With a handful of donors compared, 4% to 5% of naive CD4 clonotypes were shared. Represented diversity, genetic and exposure-history alike, was limited by few donors.

V is TRBV5-8 and J is TRBJ1-1, with D possibly matching TRBD1 (5 bases). The source is a young man in good health. The specimen sequenced was naive CD4+ T cells sorted from blood. Documented subset: CD45RA+ positively selected. CDR3 protein: CASSLGAVRGAAAFF. Here the CDR3 DNA reads TGTGCCAGCAGCTTGGGCGCCGTACGAGGGGCGGCGGCTTTCTTT.